Listed below are T cell receptor beta chains from one sample, sequenced in a study of cytomegalovirus exposure and HLA in healthy donors. Sequenced by immunoSEQ multiplex PCR; TCRdb stores in-frame clones only, minus some. The sample shows about 170,000 clones, roughly 79% of them seen only once. Sequenced sample: PBMCs. These receptors all stem from a woman aged 30 to 39 in good health and CMV-seropositive. Both conserved end residues are part of each CDR3. The D gene is left open where the match is weak. The size field is filled for only some rows; it gives once, few, many or a size class.

J	size	D	V	CDR3	DNA
TRBJ2-2	-	TRBD1	TRBV19	CASIARQGRTGELFF	TGTGCCAGTATTGCCCGACAGGGTAGAACCGGGGAGCTGTTTTTT
TRBJ1-1	-	-	TRBV30	CAWSVLRAAEAFF	TGTGCCTGGAGTGTACTGAGGGCAGCAGAAGCTTTCTTT
TRBJ2-1	once	-	TRBV18	CASSSKLEQFF	TGTGCCAGCTCATCAAAATTGGAGCAGTTCTTC
TRBJ2-2	-	-	TRBV5-1	CASTDLGTHTGELFF	TGCGCCAGCACCGACCTCGGGACTCACACCGGGGAGCTGTTTTTT
TRBJ2-5	-	-	TRBV15	CATRRGSPYQETQYF	TGTGCCACCAGACGAGGGTCTCCGTACCAAGAGACCCAGTACTTC
TRBJ2-7	-	-	TRBV5-8	CASSLIRRLEQYF	TGTGCCAGCAGCCTGATCCGGCGGCTGGAGCAGTACTTC
TRBJ1-1	-	-	TRBV7-9	CSSSSQMNTEAFF	TGTTCCAGCAGCTCCCAGATGAACACTGAAGCTTTCTTT
TRBJ2-5	-	TRBD2	TRBV23-1	CASSQSLIAGKETQYF	TGCGCCAGCAGTCAATCGTTGATAGCGGGGAAGGAGACCCAGTACTTC
TRBJ1-3	-	TRBD1	TRBV4-2	CASSPVDRDRDSTIYF	TGTGCCAGCAGCCCCGTCGACCGAGACAGGGACAGCACCATATATTTT
TRBJ2-5	-	-	TRBV7-6	CASSSTVYPAGAQYF	TGTGCCAGCAGCTCGACTGTTTACCCCGCCGGGGCCCAGTACTTC